This T cell receptor (beta chain) was sequenced during a study of cytomegalovirus exposure and HLA in healthy donors. Only in-frame clones appear in the TCRdb table, and some are missing; sequencing was by immunoSEQ multiplex PCR. The sample has over 110,000 clones; 86% are singletons. This clone was counted only a few times. The CDR3 consists of 14 residues. Trimming shortened V by 4 bases and J by 1 base, and 10 bases separated the two germline ends. CDR1 MNHNY and CDR2 SVGAGI come from the germline V gene (reference sequence). This chain links TRBV6-6 with TRBJ1-2; D not certain. The sequencing input was PBMCs. The sequence derives from a man between 18 and 35 years old in good health and CMV-seronegative. CDR3 in DNA: TGTGCCAGCAGTTCCCCTCCAGATAACTATGGCTACACCTTC. Its translation: CASSSPPDNYGYTF.